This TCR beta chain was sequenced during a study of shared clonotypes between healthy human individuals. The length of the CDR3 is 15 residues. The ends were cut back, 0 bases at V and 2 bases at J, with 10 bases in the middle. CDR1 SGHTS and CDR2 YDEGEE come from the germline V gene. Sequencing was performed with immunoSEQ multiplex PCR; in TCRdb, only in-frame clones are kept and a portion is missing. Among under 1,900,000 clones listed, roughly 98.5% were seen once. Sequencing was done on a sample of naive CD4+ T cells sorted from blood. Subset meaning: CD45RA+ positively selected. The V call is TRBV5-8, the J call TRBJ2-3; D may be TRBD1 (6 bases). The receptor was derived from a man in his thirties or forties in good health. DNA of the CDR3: TGTGCCAGCAGCTTGGTAGACAGGAACACAGATACGCAGTATTTT. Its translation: CASSLVDRNTDTQYF.